This TCR beta chain was obtained from a study of T cells in Graves' hyperthyroidism and ophthalmopathy. Worth noting for this clonotype: Antigen: not known.

The CDR3 length is 15 residues. Trimming cost V 6 bases and J 8 bases, with 17 bases left between them. CDR1 is MNHNS and CDR2 is SASEGT in the germline V gene. Regions amplified from RNA transcripts were the TCR beta CDR3 regions. First-round RT-PCR targeting the TCR CDR3 was performed with the HTBI primer set. In TCRdb, the multiplex PCR reads were re-called with MiXCR into one record per CDR3 protein. This sample has 250,000 to 400,000 distinct CDR3 sequences, with about 13% found just once. General study results and limits: Most clonotypes expanded in the thyroid (above 0.001) were also present in blood.

The material sequenced was blood. The receptor was derived from a woman aged 40 to 50 with Graves' ophthalmopathy. The chain employs TRBV6-1 and TRBJ1-6, with a possible D match to TRBD1 (5 bases). In DNA form, the CDR3 reads TGTGCCAGCAGCCAGGGTGGAGGTTGGCATTCACCCCTCCACTTT. Translating it yields CASSQGGGWHSPLHF.